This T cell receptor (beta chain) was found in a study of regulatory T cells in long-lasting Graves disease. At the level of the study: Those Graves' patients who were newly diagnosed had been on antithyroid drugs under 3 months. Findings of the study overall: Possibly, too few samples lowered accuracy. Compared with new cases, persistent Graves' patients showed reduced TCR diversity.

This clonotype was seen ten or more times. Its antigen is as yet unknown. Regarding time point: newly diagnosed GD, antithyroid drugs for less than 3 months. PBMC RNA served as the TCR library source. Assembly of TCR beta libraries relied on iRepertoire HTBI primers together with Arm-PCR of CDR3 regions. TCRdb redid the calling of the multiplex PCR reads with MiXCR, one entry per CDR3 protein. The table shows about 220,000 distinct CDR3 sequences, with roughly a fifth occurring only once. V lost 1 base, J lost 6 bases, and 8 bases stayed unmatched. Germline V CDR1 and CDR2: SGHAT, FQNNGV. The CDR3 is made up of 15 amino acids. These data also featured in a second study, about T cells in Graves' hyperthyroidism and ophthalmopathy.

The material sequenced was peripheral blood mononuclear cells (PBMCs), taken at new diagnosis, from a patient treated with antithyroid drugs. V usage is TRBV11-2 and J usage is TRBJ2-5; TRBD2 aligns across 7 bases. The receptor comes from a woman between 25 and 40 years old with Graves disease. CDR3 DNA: TGTGCCAGCAGCTTAGTGTCGGGAGGTAGGAAGACCCAGTACTTC. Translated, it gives CASSLVSGGRKTQYF.